Below, 24 T cell receptor beta chains from the same sample are listed, as sequenced in a study of shared clonotypes between healthy human individuals (dated by TCRdb to about 2020). Libraries were prepared through the immunoSEQ multiplex PCR assay. The source is immuneACCESS, and TCRdb retained only in-frame sequences with V and J called. Part of the clones is not carried over; for the studies checked, unresolved V genes explain less than half of this, and the remainder is unexplained. This sample gives about 2.4 million clones in total; under 95% of them show up just once. The ten largest clones add up to 0.36% of the sample. The sample was naive CD4+ T cells from PBMCs. Per the publication, the cell subset or site label means: CD45RA+ positively selected. Receptor source: a man between 18 and 35 years old in good health. Some clones in this sample may be carry-over from other donors' samples.

The CDR3 DNA reads as TGTGCCAGCAGTTCCACGTTGGGGGCCCAAAAATCCTACGAGCAGTACTTC. Protein: CASSSTLGAQKSYEQYF. The J gene is TRBJ2-7, the V gene TRBV7-7, with TRBD1 as a possible D gene (6 bases). Trimming removed 6 bases at V and 1 base at J, with 22 bases between. CDR3 length: 17 residues. CDR1 SSHAT and CDR2 FNYEAQ come from the germline V gene (reference sequence).

The rearrangement joins TRBV28 to TRBJ1-5, with 7 nucleotides matching TRBD1. This CDR3 region has 14 residues. The V gene's germline CDR1 is MDHEN and CDR2 SYDVKM. V trimming: 5 bases; J trimming: 7 bases; junction bases outside the gene matches: 8. This CDR3 reads CASSDTGDRQPQHF. For the CDR3, the DNA is TGTGCCAGCAGTGACACAGGGGACCGGCAGCCCCAGCATTTT.

J is TRBJ2-5 and V is TRBV5-1; D not resolved. The germline V and J ends were trimmed by 1 base and 1 base, with 5 bases remaining between them. Germline V gene lookup returns CDR1 SGHRS and CDR2 YFSETQ. The CDR3 sequence is 13 residues long. The CDR3, as DNA: TGCGCCAGCAGCTTGACGATCCAAGAGACCCAGTACTTC. As protein: CASSLTIQETQYF.

This chain links TRBV5-1 with TRBJ2-3; D ambiguous. V was cut by 4 bases and J by 5 bases, with 8 bases left in between. The germline V gene encodes CDR1 SGHRS and CDR2 YFSETQ. CDR3 length equals 12 residues. This CDR3 reads CASSPDVDTQYF. In DNA, the CDR3 is TGCGCCAGCAGCCCGGACGTAGATACGCAGTATTTT.

As for this clone: One end of the junction varies from germline; a read error may be responsible. The identical CDR3 is also encoded by other nucleotide sequences in the sample. The genes are TRBV4-3 and TRBJ1-2; 7 bases line up with TRBD1. Germline-derived CDR1 and CDR2 are LGHNA and YSLEER. The CDR3 has 16 residues. CDR3 in amino acids: CASSQDAQGANYGYTF. CDR3 DNA: TGCGCCAGTAGCCAAGATGCGCAGGGGGCTAACTATGGCTACACCTTC.

The chain combines TRBV29-1 with TRBJ2-3; unclear D gene. The CDR3 length is 11 residues. The ends were cut back, 7 bases at V and 4 bases at J, with 9 bases in the middle. Germline CDR1 and CDR2: SQVTM and ANQGSEA. CDR3 residues: CSGSRADTQYF. The CDR3 region has the DNA TGCAGCGGCTCTCGGGCAGATACGCAGTATTTT.

Details on this clone: This sample also contains other DNA sequences that code for the same CDR3. Here the CDR3 DNA reads TGCGCCAGCAGCTTGGAGTCGAACACTGAAGCTTTCTTT. Translated: CASSLESNTEAFF. The chain recombines TRBV5-1 with TRBJ1-1; D remains unclear. This CDR3 contains 13 residues. V gave up 0 bases and J gave up 1 base, with 4 bases separating them. Germline V gives CDR1 SGHRS, CDR2 YFSETQ.

The gene calls are TRBV12-5 and TRBJ2-7; TRBD1 agrees at 10 bases. J was trimmed by 3 bases and V by 0 bases; bases with no gene match: 2. The CDR3 sequence is 15 residues long. Germline values: CDR1 LGHNT, CDR2 FRNRAP. The CDR3 region is CASGLVRTGGYEQYF. The CDR3 coding sequence is TGTGCTAGTGGTTTGGTACGGACAGGGGGCTACGAGCAGTACTTC. Full variable domain (missing parts from reference TRBV12-5 and TRBJ2-7): DARVTQTPRHKVTEMGQEVTMRCQPILGHNTVFWYRQTMMQGLELLAYFRNRAPLDDSGMPKDRFSAEMPDATLATLKIQPSEPRDSAVYFCASGLVRTGGYEQYFGPGTRLTVT.

The V and J genes are TRBV10-2 and TRBJ1-5; no clear D. The V end was cut by 0 bases, the J end by 1 base, with 13 bases between. This CDR3 region has 17 residues. Germline V lookup: CDR1 WSHSY, CDR2 SAAADI. The CDR3 spells CASSESRTLTSNQPQHF. CDR3 DNA: TGCGCCAGCAGTGAGTCTAGAACCCTAACGAGCAATCAGCCCCAGCATTTT.

The chain has TRBV29-1 and TRBJ1-2; no definite D call. Germline assignment: CDR1 SQVTM and CDR2 ANQGSEA. V shed 7 bases and J shed 8 bases, with 20 bases lying between them. The CDR3 has 13 residues. For the CDR3, the DNA is TGCAGCGATAAAGCCGGCAGATTCGGCGGCTACACCTTC. Encoded protein: CSDKAGRFGGYTF.

The rearrangement links TRBV5-4 to TRBJ2-7; D not resolved. V lost 7 bases, J lost 1 base, and 18 bases lay in between. The CDR3 loop spans 15 amino acids. Germline assignment: CDR1 SGHNT and CDR2 YYREEE (reference sequence). This chain's CDR3 is CASSRRFEKSYEQYF. The CDR3 DNA sequence: TGTGCCAGCTCCCGCCGGTTCGAAAAATCCTACGAGCAGTACTTC.

Here the CDR3 DNA reads TGTGCCAGCTCACCGCAGGGACAGAGGGACAATGAGCAGTTCTTC. Translated, it gives CASSPQGQRDNEQFF. The V and J genes are TRBV18 and TRBJ2-1; TRBD1 agrees at 7 bases. CDR3 size: 15 residues. From germline, CDR1 is KGHSH and CDR2 LQKENI. V was clipped by 3 bases and J by 5 bases; unmatched bases: 7.

This sequence joins TRBV28 and TRBJ1-2, with a weak D call TRBD1 (5 bases). The CDR3 is 20 amino acids. Trimming removed 7 bases from V and 0 bases from J, with 30 bases in between. Germline V gives CDR1 MDHEN, CDR2 SYDVKM. In DNA, the CDR3 is TGTGCCAGCAACAGCCAAACGGGGGGAACAGACGAAGTTCCTAACTATGGCTACACCTTC. Amino acids: CASNSQTGGTDEVPNYGYTF.

The chain recombines TRBV7-2 with TRBJ2-3, with 9 bases that match TRBD1. Germline V CDR1 and CDR2: SGHTA, FQGNSA. Trimming removed 0 bases from V and 5 bases from J; junction bases left unmatched: 6. The CDR3 extends over 16 amino acids. The CDR3 nucleotides are TGTGCCAGCAGCTTAGCCGGGACAGGGCCGATAGATACGCAGTATTTT. Translation gives CASSLAGTGPIDTQYF.

The chain uses TRBV2 and TRBJ2-3; D is perhaps TRBD2 (5 bases). Trimming left V 8 bases short and J 0 bases short, with 12 bases between. The length of the CDR3 is 14 residues. Germline CDR1 and CDR2: SNHLY and FYNNEI. CDR3 nucleotide sequence: TGTGCCAGCCGCGAGCGGTCTAGCACAGATACGCAGTATTTT. Its translation: CASRERSSTDTQYF. Full variable domain (remainder filled in from reference TRBV2 and TRBJ2-3): EPEVTQTPSHQVTQMGQEVILRCVPISNHLYFYWYRQILGQKVEFLVSFYNNEISEKSEIFDDQFSVERPDGSNFTLKIRSTKLEDSAMYFCASRERSSTDTQYFGPGTRLTVL.

The chain carries TRBV10-3 and TRBJ2-5; D call uncertain. The CDR3 loop spans 12 amino acids. With 4 bases removed from V and 4 bases from J, the gap between germline ends came to 7 bases. Germline V lookup: CDR1 ENHRY, CDR2 SYGVKD. The DNA for the CDR3 is TGTGCCATCAGTGGAGATATAGAGACCCAGTACTTC. Amino acid sequence: CAISGDIETQYF.

The J gene is TRBJ1-5, the V gene TRBV15, with 10 bases matching TRBD1. Germline values: CDR1 LNHNV, CDR2 YYDKDF (reference sequence). The V gene end was trimmed by 5 bases and the J gene end by 6 bases; junction bases not matched to a gene: 13. This CDR3 region has 17 residues. CDR3 amino acids: CATSPRGGQGRVQPQHF. CDR3 coding DNA: TGTGCCACCAGCCCCCGAGGGGGACAGGGGCGAGTTCAGCCCCAGCATTTT.

The chain links TRBV5-1 to TRBJ2-5; the D gene is possibly TRBD1 (5 bases). Trimming pared 4 bases from V and 5 bases from J, leaving 18 bases between. This CDR3 region has 15 residues. The germline V gene has CDR1 SGHRS and CDR2 YFSETQ. Written as DNA, the CDR3 is TGCGCCAGCAGCCGTCAAGTTGCAGGGCGGGAGACCCAGTACTTC. Protein: CASSRQVAGRETQYF.

V usage is TRBV7-8 and J usage is TRBJ2-7, with no clear D. Trimming removed 2 bases at V and 2 bases at J, with 10 bases between. The CDR3 covers 14 residues. Germline V gives CDR1 SGHVS, CDR2 FQNEAQ. The CDR3 sequence is CASSLRADPYEQYF. The CDR3 coding sequence is TGTGCCAGCAGCTTAAGGGCGGACCCCTACGAGCAGTACTTC. The variable domain in full, completed from reference TRBV7-8 and TRBJ2-7, reads GAGVSQSPRYKVAKRGQDVALRCDPISGHVSLFWYQQALGQGPEFLTYFQNEAQLDKSGLPSDRFFAERPEGSVSTLKIQRTQQEDSAVYLCASSLRADPYEQYFGPGTRLTVT.

The chain has TRBV7-9 and TRBJ2-1; a possible D gene is TRBD2 (6 bases). The germline V and J ends were trimmed by 1 base and 7 bases, with 14 bases remaining between them. The CDR3 runs 15 residues. Germline V gives CDR1 SEHNR, CDR2 FQNEAQ (reference sequence). The CDR3 DNA is TGTGCCAGCAGCTTAGTGTCGGGAGTGAGGAATGAGCAGTTCTTC. This encodes CASSLVSGVRNEQFF.

The rearrangement joins TRBV30 to TRBJ2-3; 9 bases fit TRBD2. V was clipped by 0 bases and J by 5 bases; unmatched bases: 9. The CDR3 has 16 residues. Germline V CDR1 and CDR2: GTSNPN, SVGIG (reference sequence). CDR3 sequence: CAWSVRGSGRGDTQYF. In DNA, the CDR3 is TGTGCCTGGAGTGTACGGGGTAGCGGGAGAGGAGATACGCAGTATTTT.

This chain links TRBV2 with TRBJ1-1; 11 nucleotides align to TRBD1. Germline V gene lookup returns CDR1 SNHLY and CDR2 FYNNEI. The CDR3 covers 13 residues. Losses at the gene ends were 11 bases for V and 5 bases for J; bases not matched to a gene: 7. This CDR3 reads CAGRTGGLTEAFF. As DNA, the CDR3 is TGTGCCGGTAGGACAGGGGGCCTGACTGAAGCTTTCTTT.

CDR3 in DNA: TGTGCCAGCAGCGATGGGAGATCCGGTGAAAAACTGTTTTTT. This codes for CASSDGRSGEKLFF. The V and J genes are TRBV6-1 and TRBJ1-4; unclear D gene. The CDR3 spans 14 residues. Germline loops: CDR1 MNHNS, CDR2 SASEGT. Trimming took 6 bases from V and 7 from J, leaving 15 bases between them.

The chain recombines TRBV7-6 with TRBJ2-7; tentative D call: TRBD1 (5 bases). V lost 5 bases to trimming and J lost 3 bases, with 14 bases between them. Germline CDR1 SGHVS, CDR2 FNYEAQ. This CDR3 contains 14 residues. The CDR3 reads CASSPTQGFYEQYF. CDR3 DNA: TGTGCCAGCAGCCCGACCCAGGGCTTCTACGAGCAGTACTTC.